The present entry profiles one T cell receptor (beta chain) with its context. These data originate in a study of blood T cell repertoires in COVID-19. Across the whole study: Material from acute and convalescent COVID-19 was sourced from the United States, Italy and Spain.

V was clipped by 2 bases and J by 6 bases; unmatched bases: 2. The V gene's germline CDR1 is MNHEY and CDR2 SVGAGI. This CDR3 is 13 amino acids long. Participants, about 18 to 100 years old, spanned 25 or so US areas. Donors were grouped by their self-reported clinical history. Original processing methods: The authors estimated nucleated cell counts from reference gene primer amplification. Repertoires were generated with immunoSEQ multiplex PCR, while TCRdb's copy carries only in-frame clones and drops some. V, J and clone size were drawn from that table, and D and trimming were deduced from the DNA. Of over 250,000 clones in the sample, around 90% are singletons; the top ten hold 2.6%.

The TCR was taken from a man in his sixties who had recovered from COVID-19. The rearrangement links TRBV6-5 to TRBJ1-2; 8 bases line up with TRBD1. What was sequenced was PBMCs or T cells enriched from blood (not recorded which). The CDR3 DNA is TGTGCCAGCAGTTACGACAGGGGCCATGGCTACACCTTC. Translating gives CASSYDRGHGYTF.